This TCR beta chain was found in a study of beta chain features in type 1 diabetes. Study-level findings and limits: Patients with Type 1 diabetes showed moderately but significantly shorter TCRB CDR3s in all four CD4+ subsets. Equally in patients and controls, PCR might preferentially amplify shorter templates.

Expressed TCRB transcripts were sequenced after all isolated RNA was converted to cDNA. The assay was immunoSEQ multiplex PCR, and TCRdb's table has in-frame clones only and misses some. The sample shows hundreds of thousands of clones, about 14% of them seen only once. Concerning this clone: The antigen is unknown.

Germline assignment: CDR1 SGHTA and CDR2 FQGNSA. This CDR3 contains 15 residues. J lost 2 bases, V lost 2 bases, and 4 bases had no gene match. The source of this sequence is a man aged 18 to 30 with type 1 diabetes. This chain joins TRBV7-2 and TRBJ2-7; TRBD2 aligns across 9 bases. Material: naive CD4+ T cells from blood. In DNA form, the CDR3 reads TGTGCCAGCAGCTTATCTAGCGGGGATCCCTACGAGCAGTACTTC. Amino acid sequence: CASSLSSGDPYEQYF.